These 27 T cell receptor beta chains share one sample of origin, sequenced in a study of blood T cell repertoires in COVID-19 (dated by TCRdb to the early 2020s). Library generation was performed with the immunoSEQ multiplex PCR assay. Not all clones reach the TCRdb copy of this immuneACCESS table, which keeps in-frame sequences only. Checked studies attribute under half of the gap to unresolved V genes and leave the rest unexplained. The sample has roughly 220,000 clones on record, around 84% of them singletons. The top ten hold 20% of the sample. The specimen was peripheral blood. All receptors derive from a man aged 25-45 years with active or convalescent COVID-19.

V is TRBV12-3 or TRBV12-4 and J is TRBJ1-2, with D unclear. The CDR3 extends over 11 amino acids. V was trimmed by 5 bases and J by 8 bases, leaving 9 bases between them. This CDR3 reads CASSNNYGYTF. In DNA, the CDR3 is TGTGCCAGCAGTAACAATTACGGCTACACCTTC.

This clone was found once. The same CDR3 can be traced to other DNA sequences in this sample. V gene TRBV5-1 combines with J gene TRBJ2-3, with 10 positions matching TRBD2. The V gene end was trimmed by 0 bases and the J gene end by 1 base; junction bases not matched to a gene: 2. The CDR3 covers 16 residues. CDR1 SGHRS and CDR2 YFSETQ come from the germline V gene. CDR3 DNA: TGCGCCAGCAGCTTGGGGGGGACTAGCGGCACAGATACGCAGTATTTT. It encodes CASSLGGTSGTDTQYF.

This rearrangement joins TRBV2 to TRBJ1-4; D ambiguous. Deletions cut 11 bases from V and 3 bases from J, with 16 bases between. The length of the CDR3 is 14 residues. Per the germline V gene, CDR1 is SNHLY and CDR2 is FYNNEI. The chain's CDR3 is CAQTFPGANEKLFF. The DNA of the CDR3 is TGTGCCCAAACTTTCCCTGGTGCTAATGAAAAACTGTTTTTT.

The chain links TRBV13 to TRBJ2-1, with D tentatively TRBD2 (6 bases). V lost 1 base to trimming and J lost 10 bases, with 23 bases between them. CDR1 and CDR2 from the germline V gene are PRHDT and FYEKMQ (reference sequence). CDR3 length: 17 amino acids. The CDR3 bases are TGTGCCAGCAGCTTAGAGGCCGGCGGAGGGGCTAGCGTAGAGCAGTTCTTC. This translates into CASSLEAGGGASVEQFF. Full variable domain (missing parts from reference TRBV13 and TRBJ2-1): AAGVIQSPRHLIKEKRETATLKCYPIPRHDTVYWYQQGPGQDPQFLISFYEKMQSDKGSIPDRFSAQQFSDYHSELNMSSLELGDSALYFCASSLEAGGGASVEQFFGPGTRLTVL.

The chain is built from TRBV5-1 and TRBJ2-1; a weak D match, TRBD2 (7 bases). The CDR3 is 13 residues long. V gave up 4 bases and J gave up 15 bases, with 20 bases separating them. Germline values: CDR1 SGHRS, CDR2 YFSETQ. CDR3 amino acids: CASSPPGGGVGFF. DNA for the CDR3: TGCGCCAGCAGCCCACCGGGGGGCGGGGTCGGGTTCTTC.

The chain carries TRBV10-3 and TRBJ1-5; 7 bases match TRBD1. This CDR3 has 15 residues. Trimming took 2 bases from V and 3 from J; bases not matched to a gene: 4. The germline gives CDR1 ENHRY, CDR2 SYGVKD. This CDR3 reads CAISEQGVINQPQHF. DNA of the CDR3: TGTGCCATCAGTGAGCAGGGGGTGATCAATCAGCCCCAGCATTTT.

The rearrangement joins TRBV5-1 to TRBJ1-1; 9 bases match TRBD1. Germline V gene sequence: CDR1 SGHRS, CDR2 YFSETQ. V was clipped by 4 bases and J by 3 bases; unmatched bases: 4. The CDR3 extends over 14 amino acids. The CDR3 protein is CASSGGQGDTEAFF. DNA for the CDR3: TGCGCCAGCAGCGGGGGACAGGGTGACACTGAAGCTTTCTTT.

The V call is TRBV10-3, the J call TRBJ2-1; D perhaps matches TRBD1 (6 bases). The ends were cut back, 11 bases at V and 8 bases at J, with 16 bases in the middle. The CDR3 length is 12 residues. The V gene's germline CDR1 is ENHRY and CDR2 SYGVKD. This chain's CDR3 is CAYSPQGHEQFF. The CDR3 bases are TGTGCCTATTCGCCGCAGGGGCATGAGCAGTTCTTC.

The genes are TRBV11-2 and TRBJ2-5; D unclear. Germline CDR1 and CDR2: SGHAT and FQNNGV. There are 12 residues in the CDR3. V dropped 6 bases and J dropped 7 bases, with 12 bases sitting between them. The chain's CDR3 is CASRENYVTQYF. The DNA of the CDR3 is TGTGCCAGCAGGGAAAACTATGTGACCCAGTACTTC.

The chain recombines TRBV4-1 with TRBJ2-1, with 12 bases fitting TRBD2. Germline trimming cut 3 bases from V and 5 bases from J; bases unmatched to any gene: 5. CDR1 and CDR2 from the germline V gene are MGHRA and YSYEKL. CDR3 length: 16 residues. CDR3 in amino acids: CASSQAGLAGNNEQFF. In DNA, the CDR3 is TGCGCCAGCAGCCAGGCGGGACTAGCGGGCAACAATGAGCAGTTCTTC.

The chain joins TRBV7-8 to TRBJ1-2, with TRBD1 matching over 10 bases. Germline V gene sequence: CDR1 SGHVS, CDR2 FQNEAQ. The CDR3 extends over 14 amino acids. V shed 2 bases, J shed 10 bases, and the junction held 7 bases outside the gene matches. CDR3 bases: TGTGCCAGCAGCTTATCCCCGGGACAGGGGCACTACACCTTC. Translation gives CASSLSPGQGHYTF.

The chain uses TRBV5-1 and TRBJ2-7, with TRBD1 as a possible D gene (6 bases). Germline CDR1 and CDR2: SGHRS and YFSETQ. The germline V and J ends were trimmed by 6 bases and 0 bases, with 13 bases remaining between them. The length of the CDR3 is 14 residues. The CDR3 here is CASTQTGYSYEQYF. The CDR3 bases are TGCGCCAGCACCCAGACAGGATACTCCTACGAGCAGTACTTC.

The DNA for the CDR3 is TGTGCCAGCAGCCCGGGGTACAGCCGCTCCTACGAGCAGTACTTC. It yields the protein CASSPGYSRSYEQYF. The genes are TRBV7-9 and TRBJ2-7, with D maybe TRBD2 (5 bases). This CDR3 is 15 amino acids long. Looked up from germline, CDR1 is SEHNR and CDR2 is FQNEAQ (reference sequence). V dropped 5 bases and J dropped 0 bases, with 14 bases sitting between them. Combining the CDR3 with reference TRBV7-9 and TRBJ2-7 gives the whole variable domain DTGVSQNPRHKITKRGQNVTFRCDPISEHNRLYWYRQTLGQGPEFLTYFQNEAQLEKSRLLSDRFSAERPKGSFSTLEIQRTEQGDSAMYLCASSPGYSRSYEQYFGPGTRLTVT.

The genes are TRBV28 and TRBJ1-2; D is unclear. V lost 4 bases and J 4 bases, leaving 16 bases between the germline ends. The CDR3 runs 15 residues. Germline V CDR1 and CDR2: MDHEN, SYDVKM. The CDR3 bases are TGTGCCAGCAGTTGGGAGAGAGCTGGGAGCTATGGCTACACCTTC. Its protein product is CASSWERAGSYGYTF.

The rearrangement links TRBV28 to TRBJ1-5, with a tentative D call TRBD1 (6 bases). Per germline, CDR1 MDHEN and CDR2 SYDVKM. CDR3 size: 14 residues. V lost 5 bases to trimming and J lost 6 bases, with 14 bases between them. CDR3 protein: CASSPYRVGQPQHF. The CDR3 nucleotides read TGTGCCAGCAGTCCCTACAGGGTCGGTCAGCCCCAGCATTTT.

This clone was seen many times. CDR3 protein: CASSFRLAGGETQYF. CDR3 nucleotides: TGTGCCAGCAGTTTTAGACTAGCTGGGGGGGAGACCCAGTACTTC. The V and J genes are TRBV27 and TRBJ2-5; 7 nucleotides line up with TRBD2. The CDR3 totals 15 residues. V lost 3 bases to trimming and J lost 5 bases; unmatched junction nucleotides: 9. The germline CDR1 and CDR2 sequences are MNHEY and SMNVEV (reference sequence).

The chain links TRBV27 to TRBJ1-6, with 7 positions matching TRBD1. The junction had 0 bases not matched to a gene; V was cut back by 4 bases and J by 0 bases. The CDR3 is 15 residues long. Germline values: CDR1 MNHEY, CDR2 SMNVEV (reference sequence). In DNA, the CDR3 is TGTGCCAGCAGTTCAGGGGGCTCCTATAATTCACCCCTCCACTTT. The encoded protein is CASSSGGSYNSPLHF.

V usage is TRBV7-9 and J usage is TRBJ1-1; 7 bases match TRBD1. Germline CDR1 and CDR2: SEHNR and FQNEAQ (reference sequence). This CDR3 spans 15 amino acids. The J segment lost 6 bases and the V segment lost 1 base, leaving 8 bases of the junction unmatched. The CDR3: CASSLERGRGAEAFF. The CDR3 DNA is TGTGCCAGCAGCTTAGAGAGGGGGCGAGGGGCTGAAGCTTTCTTT.

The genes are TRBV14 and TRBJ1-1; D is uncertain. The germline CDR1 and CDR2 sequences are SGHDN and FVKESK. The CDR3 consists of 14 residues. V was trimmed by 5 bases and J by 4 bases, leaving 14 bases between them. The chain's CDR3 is CASSRSHRGTEAFF. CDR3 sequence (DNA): TGTGCCAGCAGCAGAAGTCATCGGGGCACTGAAGCTTTCTTT.

CDR3 sequence: CASSLRMGPEETQYF. The CDR3 DNA is TGTGCCAGCAGCTTGCGGATGGGGCCAGAGGAGACCCAGTACTTC. The rearrangement joins TRBV5-6 to TRBJ2-5, with D perhaps TRBD1 (5 bases). V was cut by 1 base and J by 5 bases, with 15 bases left in between. This CDR3 region has 15 residues. Germline CDR1 reads SGHDT; CDR2 reads YYEEEE.

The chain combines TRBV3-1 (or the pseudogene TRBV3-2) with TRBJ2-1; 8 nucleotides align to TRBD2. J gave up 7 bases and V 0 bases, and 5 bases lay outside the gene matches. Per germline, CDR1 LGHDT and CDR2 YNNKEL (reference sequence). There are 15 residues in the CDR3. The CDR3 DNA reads TGTGCCAGCAGCCAAGAAACGGGGGGGGCTAATGAGCAGTTCTTC. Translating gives CASSQETGGANEQFF.

The CDR3 nucleotides are TGTGCCAGCAGCCAAGAATCCCGGAATTCACCCCTCCACTTT. The encoded protein is CASSQESRNSPLHF. This chain connects TRBV4-2 to TRBJ1-6; the D is unclear. Trimming removed 0 bases from V and 7 bases from J, with 7 bases in between. Germline CDR1 reads LGHNA; CDR2 reads YNFKEQ. This CDR3 has 14 amino acids.

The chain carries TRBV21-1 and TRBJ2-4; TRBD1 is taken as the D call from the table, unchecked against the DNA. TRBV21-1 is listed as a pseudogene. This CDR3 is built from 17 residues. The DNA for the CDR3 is TGTGCCAGCAGCAAAAGGCCATGGATAGGGGGCCTGAGCATTCAGTACTTC. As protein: CASSKRPWIGGLSIQYF.

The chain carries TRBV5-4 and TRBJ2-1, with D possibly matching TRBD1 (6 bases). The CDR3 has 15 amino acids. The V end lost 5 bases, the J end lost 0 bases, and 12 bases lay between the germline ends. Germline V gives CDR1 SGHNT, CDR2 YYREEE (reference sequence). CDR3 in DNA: TGTGCCAGCAGTCGGGACACCAGCTCCTACAATGAGCAGTTCTTC. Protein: CASSRDTSSYNEQFF.

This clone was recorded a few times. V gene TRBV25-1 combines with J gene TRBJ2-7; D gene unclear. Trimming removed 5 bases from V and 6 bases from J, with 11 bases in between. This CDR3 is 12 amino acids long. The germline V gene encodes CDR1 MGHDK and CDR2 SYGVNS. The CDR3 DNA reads TGTGCCAGCAGTTCAGGCCTCGTCGAGCAGTACTTC. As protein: CASSSGLVEQYF.

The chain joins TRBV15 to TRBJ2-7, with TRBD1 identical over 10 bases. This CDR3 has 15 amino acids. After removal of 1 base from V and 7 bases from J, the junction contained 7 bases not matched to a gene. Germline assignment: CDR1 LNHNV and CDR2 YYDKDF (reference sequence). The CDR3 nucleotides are TGTGCCACCAGCAGAGGGGGACAGGGGAAGGGTGAGCAGTACTTC. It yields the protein CATSRGGQGKGEQYF.

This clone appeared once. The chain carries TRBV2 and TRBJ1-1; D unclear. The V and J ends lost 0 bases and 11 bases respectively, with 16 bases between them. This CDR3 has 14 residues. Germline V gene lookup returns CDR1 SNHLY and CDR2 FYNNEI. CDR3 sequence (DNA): TGTGCCAGCAGTGAAGCCCTCGGGGATGTTAGGGCTTTCTTT. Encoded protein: CASSEALGDVRAFF.